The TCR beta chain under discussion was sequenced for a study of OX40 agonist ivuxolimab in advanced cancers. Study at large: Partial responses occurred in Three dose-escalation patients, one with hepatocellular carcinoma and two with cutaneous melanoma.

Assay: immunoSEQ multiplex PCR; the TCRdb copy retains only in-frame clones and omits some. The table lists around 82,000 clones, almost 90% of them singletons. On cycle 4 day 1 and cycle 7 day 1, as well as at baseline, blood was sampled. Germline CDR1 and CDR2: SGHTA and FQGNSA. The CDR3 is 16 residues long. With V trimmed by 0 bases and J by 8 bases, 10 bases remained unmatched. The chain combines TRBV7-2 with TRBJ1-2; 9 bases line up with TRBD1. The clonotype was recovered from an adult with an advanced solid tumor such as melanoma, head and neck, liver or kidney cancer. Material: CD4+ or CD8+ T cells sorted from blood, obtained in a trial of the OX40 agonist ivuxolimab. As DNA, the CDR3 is TGTGCCAGCAGCTTAGCCGGGACAGGGACGTCTACCGGCTACACCTTC. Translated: CASSLAGTGTSTGYTF.